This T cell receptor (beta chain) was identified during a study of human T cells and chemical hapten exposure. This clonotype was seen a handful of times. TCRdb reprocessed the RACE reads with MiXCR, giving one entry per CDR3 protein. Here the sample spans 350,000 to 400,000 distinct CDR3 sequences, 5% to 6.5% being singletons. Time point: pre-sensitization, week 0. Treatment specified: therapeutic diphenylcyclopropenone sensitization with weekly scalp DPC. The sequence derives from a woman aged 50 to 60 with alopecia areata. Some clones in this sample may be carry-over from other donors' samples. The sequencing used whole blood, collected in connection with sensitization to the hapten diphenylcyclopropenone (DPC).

CDR3 in amino acids: CASSPGQGSLSPLHF. In nucleotides, the CDR3 is TGTGCCAGCTCCCCTGGACAGGGTAGTCTTTCACCCCTCCACTTT. The V and J genes are TRBV18 and TRBJ1-6; 8 bases are a match to TRBD1. This CDR3 contains 15 residues. V gave up 6 bases and J gave up 9 bases; unmatched junction bases: 10. Germline V CDR1 and CDR2: KGHSH, LQKENI.